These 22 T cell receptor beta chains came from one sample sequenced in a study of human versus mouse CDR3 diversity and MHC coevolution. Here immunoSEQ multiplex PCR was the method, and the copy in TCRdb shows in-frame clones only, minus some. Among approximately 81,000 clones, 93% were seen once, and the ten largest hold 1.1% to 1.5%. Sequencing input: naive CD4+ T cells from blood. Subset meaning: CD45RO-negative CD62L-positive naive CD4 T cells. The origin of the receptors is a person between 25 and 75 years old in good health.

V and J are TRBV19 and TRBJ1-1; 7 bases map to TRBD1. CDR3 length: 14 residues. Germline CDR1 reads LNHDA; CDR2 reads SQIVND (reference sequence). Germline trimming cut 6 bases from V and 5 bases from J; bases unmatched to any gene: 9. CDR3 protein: CASRHRGEGTEAFF. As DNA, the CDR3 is TGTGCCAGTAGACACAGGGGAGAGGGAACTGAAGCTTTCTTT.

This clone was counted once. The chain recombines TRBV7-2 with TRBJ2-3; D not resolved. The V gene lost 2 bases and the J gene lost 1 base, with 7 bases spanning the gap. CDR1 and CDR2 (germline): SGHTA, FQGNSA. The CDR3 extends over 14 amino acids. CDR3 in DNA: TGTGCCAGCAGCTTATCGGTACGCACAGATACGCAGTATTTT. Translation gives CASSLSVRTDTQYF.

In DNA form, the CDR3 reads TGTGCCAGCAATAGAGCGGGAGACCGGCGCAATGAGCAGTTCTTC. Its protein is CASNRAGDRRNEQFF. This chain joins TRBV6-6 and TRBJ2-1, with 8 bases that match TRBD2. The germline V gene encodes CDR1 MNHNY and CDR2 SVGAGI (reference sequence). This CDR3 spans 15 amino acids. V gave up 7 bases and J gave up 6 bases; unmatched junction bases: 11.

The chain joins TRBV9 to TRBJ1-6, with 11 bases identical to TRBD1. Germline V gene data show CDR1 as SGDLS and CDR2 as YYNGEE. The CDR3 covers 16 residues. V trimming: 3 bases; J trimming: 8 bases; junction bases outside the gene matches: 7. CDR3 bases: TGTGCCAGCAGCGGGGACAGGGGGGAGTTGGATTCACCCCTCCACTTT. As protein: CASSGDRGELDSPLHF.

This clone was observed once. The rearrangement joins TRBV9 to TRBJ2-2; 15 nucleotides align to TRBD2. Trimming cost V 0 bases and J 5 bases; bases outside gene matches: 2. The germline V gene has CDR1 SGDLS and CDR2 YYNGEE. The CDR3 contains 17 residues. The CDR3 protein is CASSVGTSGRATGELFF. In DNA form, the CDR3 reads TGTGCCAGCAGCGTAGGGACTAGCGGGAGGGCAACCGGGGAGCTGTTTTTT. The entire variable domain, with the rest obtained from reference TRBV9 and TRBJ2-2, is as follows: DSGVTQTPKHLITATGQRVTLRCSPRSGDLSVYWYQQSLDQGLQFLIQYYNGEERAKGNILERFSAQQFPDLHSELNLSSLELGDSALYFCASSVGTSGRATGELFFGEGSRLTVL.

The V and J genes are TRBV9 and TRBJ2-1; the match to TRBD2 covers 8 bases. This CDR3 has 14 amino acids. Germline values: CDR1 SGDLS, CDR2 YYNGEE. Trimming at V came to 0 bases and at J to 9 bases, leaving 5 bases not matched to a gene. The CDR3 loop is CASSVVAGGGEQFF. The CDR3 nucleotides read TGTGCCAGCAGCGTAGTTGCGGGAGGAGGTGAGCAGTTCTTC.

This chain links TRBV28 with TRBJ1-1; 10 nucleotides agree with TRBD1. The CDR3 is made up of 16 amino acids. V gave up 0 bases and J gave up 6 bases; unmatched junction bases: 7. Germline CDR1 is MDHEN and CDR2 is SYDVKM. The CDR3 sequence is CASSLWGTGERAEAFF. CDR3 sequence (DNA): TGTGCCAGCAGTTTATGGGGGACAGGGGAAAGGGCTGAAGCTTTCTTT.

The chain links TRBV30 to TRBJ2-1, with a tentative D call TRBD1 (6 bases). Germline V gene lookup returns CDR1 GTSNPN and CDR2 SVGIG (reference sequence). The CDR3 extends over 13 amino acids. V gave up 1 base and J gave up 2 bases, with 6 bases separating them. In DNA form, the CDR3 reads TGTGCCTGGAGTGGGACAGCCTACAATGAGCAGTTCTTC. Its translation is CAWSGTAYNEQFF.

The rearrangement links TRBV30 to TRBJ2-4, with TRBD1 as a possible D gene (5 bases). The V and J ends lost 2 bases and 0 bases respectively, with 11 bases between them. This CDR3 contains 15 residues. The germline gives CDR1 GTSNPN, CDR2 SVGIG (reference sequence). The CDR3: CAWSTGRLAKNIQYF. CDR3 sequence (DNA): TGTGCCTGGAGTACAGGCCGACTAGCCAAAAACATTCAGTACTTC. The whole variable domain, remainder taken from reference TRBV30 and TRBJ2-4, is SQTIHQWPATLVQPVGSPLSLECTVEGTSNPNLYWYRQAAGRGLQLLFYSVGIGQISSEVPQNLSASRPQDRQFILSSKKLLLSDSGFYLCAWSTGRLAKNIQYFGAGTRLSVL.

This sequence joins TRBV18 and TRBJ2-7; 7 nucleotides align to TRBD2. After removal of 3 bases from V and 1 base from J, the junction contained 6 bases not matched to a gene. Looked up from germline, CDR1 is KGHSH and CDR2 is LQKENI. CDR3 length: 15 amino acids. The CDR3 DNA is TGTGCCAGCTCACCCCGACTAGCAACATCCTACGAGCAGTACTTC. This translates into CASSPRLATSYEQYF.

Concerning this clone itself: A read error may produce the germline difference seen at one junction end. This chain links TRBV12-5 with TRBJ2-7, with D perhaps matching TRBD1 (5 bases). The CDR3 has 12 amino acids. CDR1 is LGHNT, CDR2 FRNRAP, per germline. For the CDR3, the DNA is TGTGCTAGTGGCCTGAACTCCAGGGATCGGGACTTC. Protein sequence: CASGLNSRDRDF.

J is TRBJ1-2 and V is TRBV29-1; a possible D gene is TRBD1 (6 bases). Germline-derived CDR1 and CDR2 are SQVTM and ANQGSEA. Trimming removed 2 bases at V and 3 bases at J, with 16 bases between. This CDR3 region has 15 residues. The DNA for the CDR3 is TGCAGCGTTGAATCGCGGGGGGCGGGTTACTATGGCTACACCTTC. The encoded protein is CSVESRGAGYYGYTF. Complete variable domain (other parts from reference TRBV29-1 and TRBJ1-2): SAVISQKPSRDICQRGTSLTIQCQVDSQVTMMFWYRQQPGQSLTLIATANQGSEATYESGFVIDKFPISRPNLTFSTLTVSNMSPEDSSIYLCSVESRGAGYYGYTFGSGTRLTVV.

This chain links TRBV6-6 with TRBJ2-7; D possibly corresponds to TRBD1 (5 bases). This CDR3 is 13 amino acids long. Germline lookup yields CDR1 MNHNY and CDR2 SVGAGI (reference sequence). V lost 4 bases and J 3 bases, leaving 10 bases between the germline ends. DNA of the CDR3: TGTGCCAGCAGTTCCAACAGGAACTACGAGCAGTACTTC. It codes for CASSSNRNYEQYF.

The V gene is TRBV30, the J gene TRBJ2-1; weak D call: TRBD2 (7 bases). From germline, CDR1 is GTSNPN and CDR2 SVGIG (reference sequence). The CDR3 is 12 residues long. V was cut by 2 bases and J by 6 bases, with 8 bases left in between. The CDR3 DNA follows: TGTGCCTGGAGTAGGGGGGGCAATGAGCAGTTCTTC. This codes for CAWSRGGNEQFF. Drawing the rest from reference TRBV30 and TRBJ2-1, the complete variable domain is SQTIHQWPATLVQPVGSPLSLECTVEGTSNPNLYWYRQAAGRGLQLLFYSVGIGQISSEVPQNLSASRPQDRQFILSSKKLLLSDSGFYLCAWSRGGNEQFFGPGTRLTVL.

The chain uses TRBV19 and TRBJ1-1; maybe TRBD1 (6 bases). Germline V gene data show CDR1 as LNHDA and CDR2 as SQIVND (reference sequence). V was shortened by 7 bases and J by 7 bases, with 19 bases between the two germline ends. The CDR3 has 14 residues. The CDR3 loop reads CASKIVDSVFEAFF. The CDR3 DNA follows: TGTGCCAGTAAGATCGTGGACAGCGTTTTTGAAGCTTTCTTT.

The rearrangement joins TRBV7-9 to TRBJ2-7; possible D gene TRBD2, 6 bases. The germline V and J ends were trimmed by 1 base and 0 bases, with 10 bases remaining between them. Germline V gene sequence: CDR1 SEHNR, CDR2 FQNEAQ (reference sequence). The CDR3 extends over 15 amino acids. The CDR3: CASSLGEAPSYEQYF. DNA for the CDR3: TGTGCCAGCAGCTTAGGGGAGGCTCCCTCCTACGAGCAGTACTTC.

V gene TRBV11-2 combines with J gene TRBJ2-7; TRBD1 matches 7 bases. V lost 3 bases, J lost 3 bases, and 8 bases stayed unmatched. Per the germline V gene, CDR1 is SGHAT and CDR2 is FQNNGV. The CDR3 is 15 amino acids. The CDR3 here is CASSFLQGLFYEQYF. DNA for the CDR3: TGTGCCAGCAGCTTCTTACAGGGGCTATTCTACGAGCAGTACTTC. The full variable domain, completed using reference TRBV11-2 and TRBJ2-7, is EAGVAQSPRYKIIEKRQSVAFWCNPISGHATLYWYQQILGQGPKLLIQFQNNGVVDDSQLPKDRFSAERLKGVDSTLKIQPAKLEDSAVYLCASSFLQGLFYEQYFGPGTRLTVT.

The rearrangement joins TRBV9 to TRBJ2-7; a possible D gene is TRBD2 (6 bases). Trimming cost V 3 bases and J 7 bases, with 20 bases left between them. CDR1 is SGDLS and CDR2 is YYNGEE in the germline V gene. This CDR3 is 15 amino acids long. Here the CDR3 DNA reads TGTGCCAGCAGCGCCCAGCCGGGGAGGTCTAAAGAGCAGTACTTC. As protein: CASSAQPGRSKEQYF. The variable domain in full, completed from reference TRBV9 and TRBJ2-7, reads DSGVTQTPKHLITATGQRVTLRCSPRSGDLSVYWYQQSLDQGLQFLIQYYNGEERAKGNILERFSAQQFPDLHSELNLSSLELGDSALYFCASSAQPGRSKEQYFGPGTRLTVT.

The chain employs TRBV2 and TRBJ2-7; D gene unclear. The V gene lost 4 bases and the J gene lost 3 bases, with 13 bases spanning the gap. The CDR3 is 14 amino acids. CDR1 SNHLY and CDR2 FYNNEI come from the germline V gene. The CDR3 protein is CASSVYQALYEQYF. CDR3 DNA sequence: TGTGCCAGCAGTGTTTATCAGGCGCTCTACGAGCAGTACTTC.

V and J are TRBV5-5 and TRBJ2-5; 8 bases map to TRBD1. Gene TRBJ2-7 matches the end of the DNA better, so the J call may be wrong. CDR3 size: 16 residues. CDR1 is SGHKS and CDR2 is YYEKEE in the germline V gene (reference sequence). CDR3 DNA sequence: TGTGCCAGCAGCTTGGATATGGACAGGGCCAGCTACGAGCAGTACTTC. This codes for CASSLDMDRASYEQYF.

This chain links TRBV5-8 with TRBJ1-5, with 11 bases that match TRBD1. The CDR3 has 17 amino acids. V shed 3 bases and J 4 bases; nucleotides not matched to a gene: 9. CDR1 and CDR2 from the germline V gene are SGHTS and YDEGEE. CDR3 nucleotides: TGTGCCAGCAGCTCGGTGGAGGGACAGGGGGTGAATCAGCCCCAGCATTTT. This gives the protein CASSSVEGQGVNQPQHF.

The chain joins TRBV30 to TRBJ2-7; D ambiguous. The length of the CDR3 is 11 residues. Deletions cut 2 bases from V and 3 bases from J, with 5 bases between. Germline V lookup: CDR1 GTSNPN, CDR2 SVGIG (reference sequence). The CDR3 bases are TGTGCCTGGAGTCCCAGCTACGAGCAGTACTTC. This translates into CAWSPSYEQYF.